This record covers a single T cell receptor (beta chain). Which antigen it targets is not known. One base away there is no much larger clone; base qualities are not given. This sample is part of a study of control samples from healthy donors and cancer patients (dated by TCRdb to 2018 to 2020). Trimming at the junction amounts to 6 bases on V and 7 bases on J, and the germline ends lie 16 bases apart. The CDR3 goes from the cysteine to the phenylalanine over 15 residues. Only the CDR3 region is kept as DNA, spanning 45 bases read in frame from base 1. The germline V gene yields SGHTA for CDR1 and FQGNSA for CDR2. Library preparation used the immunoSEQ multiplex PCR assay. The table comes from immuneACCESS by way of TCRdb, which keeps in-frame sequences with V and J called. Part of the clones is missing from these tables; in studies checked, under half for an unresolved V gene and the rest for unknown reasons. The sample records fewer than 20,000 clones, around 90% of which are singletons. The ten largest clones represent 25% to 40% of the sample.

The sequenced sample was PBMCs. In this chain, TRBV7-2 is recombined with TRBJ1-6; the D gene cannot be named for sure. The sequence was collected from a man aged 55 to 70 with head and neck cancer. The CDR3 protein: CASRPQERANSPLHF. At the DNA level, the sequence is TGTGCCAGCAGACCTCAGGAGCGGGCCAATTCACCCCTCCACTTT.